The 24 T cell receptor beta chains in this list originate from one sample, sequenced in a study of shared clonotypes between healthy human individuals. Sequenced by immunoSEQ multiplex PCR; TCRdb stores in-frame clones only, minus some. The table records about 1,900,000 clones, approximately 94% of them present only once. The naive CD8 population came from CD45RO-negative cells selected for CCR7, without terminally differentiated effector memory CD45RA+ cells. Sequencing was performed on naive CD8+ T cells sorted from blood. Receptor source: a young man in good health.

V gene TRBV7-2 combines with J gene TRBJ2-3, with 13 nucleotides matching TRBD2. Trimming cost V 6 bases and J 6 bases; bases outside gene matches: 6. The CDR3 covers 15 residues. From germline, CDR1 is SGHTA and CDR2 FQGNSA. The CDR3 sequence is CASRRLAGGVDTQYF. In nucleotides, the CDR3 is TGTGCCAGCAGGAGACTAGCGGGAGGTGTGGATACGCAGTATTTT.

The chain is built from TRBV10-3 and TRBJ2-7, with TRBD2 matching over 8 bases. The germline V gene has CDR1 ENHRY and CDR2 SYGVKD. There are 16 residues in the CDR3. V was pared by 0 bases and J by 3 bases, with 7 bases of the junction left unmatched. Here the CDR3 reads CAISESVKREYYEQYF. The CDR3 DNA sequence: TGTGCCATCAGTGAGTCGGTCAAGCGGGAGTACTACGAGCAGTACTTC.

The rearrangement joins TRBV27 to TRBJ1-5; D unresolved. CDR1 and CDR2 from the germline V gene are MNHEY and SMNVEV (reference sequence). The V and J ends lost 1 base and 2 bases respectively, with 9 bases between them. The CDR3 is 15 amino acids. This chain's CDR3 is CASSLLGSGNQPQHF. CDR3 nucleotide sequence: TGTGCCAGCAGTTTATTGGGGTCTGGCAATCAGCCCCAGCATTTT.

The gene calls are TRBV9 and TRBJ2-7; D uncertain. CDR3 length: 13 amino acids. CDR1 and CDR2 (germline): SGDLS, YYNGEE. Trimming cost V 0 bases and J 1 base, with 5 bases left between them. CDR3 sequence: CASSVGKSYEQYF. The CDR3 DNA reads TGTGCCAGCAGCGTAGGCAAGTCCTACGAGCAGTACTTC.

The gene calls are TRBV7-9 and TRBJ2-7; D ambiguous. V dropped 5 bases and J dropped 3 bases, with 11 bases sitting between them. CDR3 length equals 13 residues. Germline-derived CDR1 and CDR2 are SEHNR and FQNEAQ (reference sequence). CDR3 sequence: CASSPPSLYEQYF. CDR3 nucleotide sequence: TGTGCCAGCAGCCCCCCGAGCCTCTACGAGCAGTACTTC.

The CDR3 loop is CASSERQARDTEAFF. As DNA, the CDR3 is TGTGCCAGCAGTGAACGACAGGCGAGGGACACTGAAGCTTTCTTT. The chain carries TRBV2 and TRBJ1-1; D may be TRBD1 (6 bases). This CDR3 contains 15 residues. Trimming took 2 bases from V and 3 from J, leaving 13 bases between them. CDR1 is SNHLY, CDR2 FYNNEI, per germline.

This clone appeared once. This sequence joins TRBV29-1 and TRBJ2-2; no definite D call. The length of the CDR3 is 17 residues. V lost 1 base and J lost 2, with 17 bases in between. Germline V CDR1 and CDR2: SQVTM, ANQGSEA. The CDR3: CSVEVLIGSSNTGELFF. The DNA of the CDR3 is TGCAGCGTTGAAGTCCTAATCGGGTCTTCTAACACCGGGGAGCTGTTTTTT.

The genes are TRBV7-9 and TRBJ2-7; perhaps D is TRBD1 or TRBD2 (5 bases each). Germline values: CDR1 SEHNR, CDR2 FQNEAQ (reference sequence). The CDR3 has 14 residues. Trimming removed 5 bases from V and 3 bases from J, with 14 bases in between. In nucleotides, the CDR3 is TGTGCCAGCAGCCCCGTCGTGGGGGACTACGAGCAGTACTTC. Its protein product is CASSPVVGDYEQYF.

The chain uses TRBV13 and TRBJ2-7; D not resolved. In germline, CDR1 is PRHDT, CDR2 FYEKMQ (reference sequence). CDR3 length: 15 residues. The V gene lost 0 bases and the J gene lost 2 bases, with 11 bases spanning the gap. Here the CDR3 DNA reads TGTGCCAGCAGCTTAGGGTTCGCTTCCACCTACGAGCAGTACTTC. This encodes CASSLGFASTYEQYF. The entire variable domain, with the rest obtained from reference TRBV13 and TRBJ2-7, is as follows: AAGVIQSPRHLIKEKRETATLKCYPIPRHDTVYWYQQGPGQDPQFLISFYEKMQSDKGSIPDRFSAQQFSDYHSELNMSSLELGDSALYFCASSLGFASTYEQYFGPGTRLTVT.

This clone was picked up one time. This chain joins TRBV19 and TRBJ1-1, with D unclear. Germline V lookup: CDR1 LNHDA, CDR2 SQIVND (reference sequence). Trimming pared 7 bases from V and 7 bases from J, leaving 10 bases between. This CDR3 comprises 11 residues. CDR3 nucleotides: TGTGCCAGTACCCTTTATGGTGAAGCTTTCTTT. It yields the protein CASTLYGEAFF. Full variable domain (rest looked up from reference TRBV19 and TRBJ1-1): DGGITQSPKYLFRKEGQNVTLSCEQNLNHDAMYWYRQDPGQGLRLIYYSQIVNDFQKGDIAEGYSVSREKKESFPLTVTSAQKNPTAFYLCASTLYGEAFFGQGTRLTVV.

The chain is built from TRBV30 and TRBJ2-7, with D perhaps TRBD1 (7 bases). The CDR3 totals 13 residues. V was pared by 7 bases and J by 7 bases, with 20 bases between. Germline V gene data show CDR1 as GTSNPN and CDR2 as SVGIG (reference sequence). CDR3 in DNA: TGTGCCTCAGATGTTACACAGGGGACTGAGCAGTACTTC. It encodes CASDVTQGTEQYF.

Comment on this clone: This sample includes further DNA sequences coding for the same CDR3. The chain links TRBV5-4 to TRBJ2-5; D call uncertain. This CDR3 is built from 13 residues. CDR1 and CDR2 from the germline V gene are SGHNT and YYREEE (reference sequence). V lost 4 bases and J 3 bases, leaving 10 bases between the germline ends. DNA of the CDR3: TGTGCCAGCAGCCCGGACCCGGAAGAGACCCAGTACTTC. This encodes CASSPDPEETQYF.

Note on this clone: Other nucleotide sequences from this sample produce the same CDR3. The CDR3 loop is CASSLSPGTSYEQYF. The CDR3, as DNA: TGTGCCAGCAGTTTATCGCCAGGGACCTCCTACGAGCAGTACTTC. The chain joins TRBV27 to TRBJ2-7; D may be TRBD1 or TRBD2 (5 bases each). Trimming took 0 bases from V and 0 from J, leaving 9 bases between them. The CDR3 loop spans 15 amino acids. CDR1 is MNHEY and CDR2 is SMNVEV in the germline V gene (reference sequence).

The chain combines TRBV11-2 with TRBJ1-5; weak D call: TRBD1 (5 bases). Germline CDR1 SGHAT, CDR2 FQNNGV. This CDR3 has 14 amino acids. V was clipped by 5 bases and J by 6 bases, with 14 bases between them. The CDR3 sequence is CASSPDKGFQPQHF. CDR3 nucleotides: TGTGCCAGCAGCCCAGACAAGGGGTTTCAGCCCCAGCATTTT.

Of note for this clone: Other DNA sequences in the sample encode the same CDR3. CDR3 in amino acids: CASSLLGQGRTEAFF. As DNA, the CDR3 is TGTGCCAGCAGCTTACTAGGACAGGGAAGGACTGAAGCTTTCTTT. The J gene is TRBJ1-1, the V gene TRBV7-3, with TRBD1 matching over 8 bases. The CDR3 totals 15 residues. CDR1 SGHTA and CDR2 FQGTGA come from the germline V gene. The V and J ends lost 2 bases and 5 bases, in that order; junction bases with no gene match: 7. Based on the CDR3 plus reference TRBV7-3 and TRBJ1-1, the full variable domain is GAGVSQTPSNKVTEKGKYVELRCDPISGHTALYWYRQSLGQGPEFLIYFQGTGAADDSGLPNDRFFAVRPEGSVSTLKIQRTERGDSAVYLCASSLLGQGRTEAFFGQGTRLTVV.

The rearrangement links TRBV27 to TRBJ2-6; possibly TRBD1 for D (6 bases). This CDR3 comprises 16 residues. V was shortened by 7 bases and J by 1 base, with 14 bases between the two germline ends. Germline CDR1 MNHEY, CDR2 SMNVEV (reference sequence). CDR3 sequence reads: CASTPVGTSGANVLTF. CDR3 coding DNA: TGTGCCAGCACTCCAGTAGGGACATCTGGGGCCAACGTCCTGACTTTC.

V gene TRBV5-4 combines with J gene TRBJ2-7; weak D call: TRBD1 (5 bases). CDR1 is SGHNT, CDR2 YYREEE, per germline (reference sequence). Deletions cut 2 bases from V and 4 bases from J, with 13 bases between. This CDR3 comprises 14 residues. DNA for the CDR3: TGTGCCAGCAGCTTCGACAGAAGCCTTTACGAGCAGTACTTC. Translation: CASSFDRSLYEQYF.

CDR3: CASSLASRGAEAFF. The CDR3 nucleotides read TGTGCCAGCAGCTTAGCGTCAAGGGGGGCTGAAGCTTTCTTT. This chain joins TRBV7-8 and TRBJ1-1, with D possibly TRBD1 on 6 matching bases. This CDR3 has 14 residues. The ends were cut back, 0 bases at V and 6 bases at J, with 11 bases in the middle. Germline V gene sequence: CDR1 SGHVS, CDR2 FQNEAQ.

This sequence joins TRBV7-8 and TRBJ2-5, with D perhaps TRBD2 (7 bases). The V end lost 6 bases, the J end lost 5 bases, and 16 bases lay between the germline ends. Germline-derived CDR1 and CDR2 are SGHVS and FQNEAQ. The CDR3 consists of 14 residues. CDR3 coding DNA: TGTGCCAGCAGACACCTGGGGGGGCACGAGACCCAGTACTTC. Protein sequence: CASRHLGGHETQYF.

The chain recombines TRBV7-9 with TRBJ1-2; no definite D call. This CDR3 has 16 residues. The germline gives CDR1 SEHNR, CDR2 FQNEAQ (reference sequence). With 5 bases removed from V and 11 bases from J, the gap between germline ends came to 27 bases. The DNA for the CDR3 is TGTGCCAGCAGCGACGACCTATGGGCCCCCGGTCGAGGATACACCTTC. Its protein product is CASSDDLWAPGRGYTF.

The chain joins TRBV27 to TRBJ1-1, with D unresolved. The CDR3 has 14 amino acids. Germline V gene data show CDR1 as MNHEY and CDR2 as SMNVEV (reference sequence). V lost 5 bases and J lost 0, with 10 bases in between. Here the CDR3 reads CASSNDELNTEAFF. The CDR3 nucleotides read TGTGCCAGCAGTAATGATGAGTTGAACACTGAAGCTTTCTTT.

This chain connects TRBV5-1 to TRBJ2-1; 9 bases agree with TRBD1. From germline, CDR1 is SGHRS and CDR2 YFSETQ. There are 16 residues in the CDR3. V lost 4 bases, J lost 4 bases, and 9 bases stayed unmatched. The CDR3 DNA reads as TGCGCCAGCAGCGGACAGGGGAGCGCCATATACAATGAGCAGTTCTTC. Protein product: CASSGQGSAIYNEQFF.

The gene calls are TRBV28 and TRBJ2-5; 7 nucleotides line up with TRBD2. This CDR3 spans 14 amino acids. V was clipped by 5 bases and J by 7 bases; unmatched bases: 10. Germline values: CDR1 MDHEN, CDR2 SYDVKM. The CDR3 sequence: CASSGRAALMTQYF. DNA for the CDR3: TGTGCCAGCAGTGGGAGGGCGGCGTTGATGACCCAGTACTTC.

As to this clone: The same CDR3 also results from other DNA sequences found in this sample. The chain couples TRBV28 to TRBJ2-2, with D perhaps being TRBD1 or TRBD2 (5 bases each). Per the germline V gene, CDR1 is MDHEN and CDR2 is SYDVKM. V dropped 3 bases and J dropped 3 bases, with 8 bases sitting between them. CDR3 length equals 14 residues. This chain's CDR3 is CASSLQGHTGELFF. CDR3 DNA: TGTGCCAGCAGTTTGCAGGGACACACCGGGGAGCTGTTTTTT.